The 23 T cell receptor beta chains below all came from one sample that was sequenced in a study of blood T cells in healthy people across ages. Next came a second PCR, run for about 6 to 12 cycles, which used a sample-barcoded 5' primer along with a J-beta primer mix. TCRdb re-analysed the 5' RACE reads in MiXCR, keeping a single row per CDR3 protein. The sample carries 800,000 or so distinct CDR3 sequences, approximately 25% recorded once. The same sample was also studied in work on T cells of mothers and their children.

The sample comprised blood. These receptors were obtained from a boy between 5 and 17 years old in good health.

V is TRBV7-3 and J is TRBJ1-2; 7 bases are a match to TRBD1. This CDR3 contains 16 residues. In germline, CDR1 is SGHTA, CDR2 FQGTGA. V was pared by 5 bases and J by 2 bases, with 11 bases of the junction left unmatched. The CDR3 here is CASSVRQGDLNYGYTF. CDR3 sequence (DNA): TGTGCCAGCAGCGTTAGACAGGGAGACTTAAACTATGGCTACACCTTC.

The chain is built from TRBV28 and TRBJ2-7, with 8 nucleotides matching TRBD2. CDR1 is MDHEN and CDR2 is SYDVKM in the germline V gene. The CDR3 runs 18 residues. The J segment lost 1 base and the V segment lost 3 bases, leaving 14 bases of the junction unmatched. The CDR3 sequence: CASSFRGVVTSASYEQYF. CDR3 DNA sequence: TGTGCCAGCAGTTTTCGGGGGGTCGTGACTAGCGCTTCCTACGAGCAGTACTTC.

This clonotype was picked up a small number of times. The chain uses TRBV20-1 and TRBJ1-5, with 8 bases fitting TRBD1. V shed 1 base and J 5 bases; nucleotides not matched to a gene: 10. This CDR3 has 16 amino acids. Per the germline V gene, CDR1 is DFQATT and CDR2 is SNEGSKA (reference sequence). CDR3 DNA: TGCAGTGCTAGAGCCATGGACAGGGTCCGGCATCAGCCCCAGCATTTT. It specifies CSARAMDRVRHQPQHF.

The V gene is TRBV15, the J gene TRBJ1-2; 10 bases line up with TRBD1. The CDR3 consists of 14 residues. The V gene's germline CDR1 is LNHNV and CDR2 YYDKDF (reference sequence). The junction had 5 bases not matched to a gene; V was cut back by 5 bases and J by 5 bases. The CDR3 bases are TGTGCCACCAGCGGGGACAGGGGATTTTATGGCTACACCTTC. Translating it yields CATSGDRGFYGYTF.

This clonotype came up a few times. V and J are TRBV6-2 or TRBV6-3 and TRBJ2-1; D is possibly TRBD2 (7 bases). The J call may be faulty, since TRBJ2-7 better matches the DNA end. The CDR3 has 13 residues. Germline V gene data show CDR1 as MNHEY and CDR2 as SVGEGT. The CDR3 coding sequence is TGTGCCACCTCAGGGGAGCGGGGCTACGAGCAGTACTTC. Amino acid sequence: CATSGERGYEQYF.

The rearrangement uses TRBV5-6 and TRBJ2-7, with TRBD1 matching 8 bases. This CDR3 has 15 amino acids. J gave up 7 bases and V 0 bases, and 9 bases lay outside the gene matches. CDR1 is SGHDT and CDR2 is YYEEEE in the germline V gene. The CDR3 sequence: CASSLEAGGFVEQYF. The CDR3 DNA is TGTGCCAGCAGCTTGGAGGCAGGGGGCTTTGTGGAGCAGTACTTC.

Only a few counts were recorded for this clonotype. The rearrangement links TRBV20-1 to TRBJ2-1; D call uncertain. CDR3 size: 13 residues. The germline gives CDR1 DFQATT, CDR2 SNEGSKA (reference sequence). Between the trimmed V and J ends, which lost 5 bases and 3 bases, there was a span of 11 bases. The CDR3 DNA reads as TGCAGTGCTGGGAAGCAGGTCTACAATGAGCAGTTCTTC. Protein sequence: CSAGKQVYNEQFF.

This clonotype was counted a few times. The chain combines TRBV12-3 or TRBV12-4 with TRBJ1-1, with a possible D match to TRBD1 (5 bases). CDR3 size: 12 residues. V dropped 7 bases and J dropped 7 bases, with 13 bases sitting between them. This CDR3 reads CASTSGFGEAFF. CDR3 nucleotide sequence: TGTGCCAGCACATCAGGGTTTGGTGAAGCTTTCTTT.

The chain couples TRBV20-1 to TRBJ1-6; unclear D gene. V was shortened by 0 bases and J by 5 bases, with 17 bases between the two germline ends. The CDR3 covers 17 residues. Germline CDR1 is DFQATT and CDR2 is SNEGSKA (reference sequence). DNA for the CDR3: TGCAGTGCTAGAGATATTTATAGGCAGGACGATAATTCACCCCTCCACTTT. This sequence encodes CSARDIYRQDDNSPLHF.

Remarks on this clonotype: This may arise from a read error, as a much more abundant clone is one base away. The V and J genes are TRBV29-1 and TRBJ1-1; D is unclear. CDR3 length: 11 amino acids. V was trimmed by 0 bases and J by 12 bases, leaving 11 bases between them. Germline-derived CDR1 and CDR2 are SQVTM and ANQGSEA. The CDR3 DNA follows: TGCAGCGTTGAAGATCCTGGAGGGACTTTCTTT. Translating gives CSVEDPGGTFF.

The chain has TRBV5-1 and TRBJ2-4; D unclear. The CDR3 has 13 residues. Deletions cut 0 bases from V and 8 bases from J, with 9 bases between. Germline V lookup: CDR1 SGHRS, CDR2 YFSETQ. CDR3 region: CASSLGVPDIQYF. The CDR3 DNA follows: TGCGCCAGCAGCTTGGGGGTCCCAGACATTCAGTACTTC.

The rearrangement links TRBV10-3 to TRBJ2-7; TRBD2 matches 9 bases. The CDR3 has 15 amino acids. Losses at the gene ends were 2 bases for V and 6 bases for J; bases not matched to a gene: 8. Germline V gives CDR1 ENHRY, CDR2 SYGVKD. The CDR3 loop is CAISEGSGRSGEQYF. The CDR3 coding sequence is TGTGCCATCAGTGAGGGTAGCGGGAGATCGGGCGAGCAGTACTTC.

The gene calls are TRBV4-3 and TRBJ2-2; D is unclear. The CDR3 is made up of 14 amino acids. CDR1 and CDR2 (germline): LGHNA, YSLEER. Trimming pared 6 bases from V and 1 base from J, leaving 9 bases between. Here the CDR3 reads CASRPAGNTGELFF. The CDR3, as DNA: TGCGCCAGCAGGCCGGCTGGGAACACCGGGGAGCTGTTTTTT.

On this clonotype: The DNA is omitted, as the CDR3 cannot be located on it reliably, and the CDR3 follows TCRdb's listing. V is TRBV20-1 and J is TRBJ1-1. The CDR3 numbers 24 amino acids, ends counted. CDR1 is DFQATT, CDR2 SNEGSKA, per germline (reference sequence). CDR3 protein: CSARDQKGRAYEQYFGPGTTEAFF.

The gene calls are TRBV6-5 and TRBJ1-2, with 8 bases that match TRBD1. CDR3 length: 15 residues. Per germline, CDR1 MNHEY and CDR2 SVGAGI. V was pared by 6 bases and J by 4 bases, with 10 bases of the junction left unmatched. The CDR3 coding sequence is TGTGCCAGCAGGGCTCATGGGACAGGAAGCTATGGCTACACCTTC. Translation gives CASRAHGTGSYGYTF.

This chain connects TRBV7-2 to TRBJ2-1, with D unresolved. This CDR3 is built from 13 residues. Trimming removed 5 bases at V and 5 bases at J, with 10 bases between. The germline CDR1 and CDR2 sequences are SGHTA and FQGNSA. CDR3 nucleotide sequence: TGTGCCAGCAGCCGCGCTTGGCACAATGAGCAGTTCTTC. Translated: CASSRAWHNEQFF.

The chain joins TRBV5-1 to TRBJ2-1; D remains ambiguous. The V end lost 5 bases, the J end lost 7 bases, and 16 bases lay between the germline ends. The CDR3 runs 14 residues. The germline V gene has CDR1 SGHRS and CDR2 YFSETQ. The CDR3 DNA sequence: TGCGCCAGCAGAAGACTTTCTCGGTCGAATGAGCAGTTCTTC. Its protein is CASRRLSRSNEQFF.

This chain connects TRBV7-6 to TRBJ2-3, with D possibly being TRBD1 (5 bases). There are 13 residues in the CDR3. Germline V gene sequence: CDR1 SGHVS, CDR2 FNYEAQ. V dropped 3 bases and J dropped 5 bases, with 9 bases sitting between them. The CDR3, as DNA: TGTGCCAGCAGCTTCATACAGGAAGATACGCAGTATTTT. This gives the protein CASSFIQEDTQYF.

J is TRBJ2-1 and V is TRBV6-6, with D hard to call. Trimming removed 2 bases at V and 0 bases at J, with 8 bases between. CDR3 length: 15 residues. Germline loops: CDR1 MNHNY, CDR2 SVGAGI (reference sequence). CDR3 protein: CASSYLLSSYNEQFF. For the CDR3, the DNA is TGTGCCAGCAGTTACCTACTGAGCTCCTACAATGAGCAGTTCTTC.

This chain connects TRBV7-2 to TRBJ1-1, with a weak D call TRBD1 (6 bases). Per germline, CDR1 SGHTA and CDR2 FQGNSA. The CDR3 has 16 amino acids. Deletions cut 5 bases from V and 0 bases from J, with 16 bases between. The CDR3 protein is CASSGGETGLNTEAFF. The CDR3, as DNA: TGTGCCAGCAGCGGTGGGGAGACAGGATTGAACACTGAAGCTTTCTTT.

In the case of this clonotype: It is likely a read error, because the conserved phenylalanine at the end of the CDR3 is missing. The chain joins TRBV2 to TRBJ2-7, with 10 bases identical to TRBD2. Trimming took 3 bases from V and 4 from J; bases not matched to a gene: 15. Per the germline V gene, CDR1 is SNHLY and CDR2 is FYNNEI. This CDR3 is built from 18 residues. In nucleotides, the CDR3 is TGTGCCAGCAGTGAGGGGCCTAGCGGGAGTGCCCCTCCGTACGAGCAGTACTCC. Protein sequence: CASSEGPSGSAPPYEQYS.

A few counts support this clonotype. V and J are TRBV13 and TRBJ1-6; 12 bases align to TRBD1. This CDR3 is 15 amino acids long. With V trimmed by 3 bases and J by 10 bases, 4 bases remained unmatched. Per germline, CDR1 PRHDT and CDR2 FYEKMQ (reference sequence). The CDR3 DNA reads TGTGCCAGCAGCTTTACGGGACAGGGGGCATCACCCCTCCACTTT. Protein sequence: CASSFTGQGASPLHF.

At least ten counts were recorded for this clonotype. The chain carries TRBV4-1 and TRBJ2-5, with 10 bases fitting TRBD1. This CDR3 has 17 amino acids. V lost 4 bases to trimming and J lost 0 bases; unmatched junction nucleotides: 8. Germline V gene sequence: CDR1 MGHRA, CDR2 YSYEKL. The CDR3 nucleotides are TGCGCCAGCAGCCCGAGATTCGGGACAGGGGACCAAGAGACCCAGTACTTC. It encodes CASSPRFGTGDQETQYF.